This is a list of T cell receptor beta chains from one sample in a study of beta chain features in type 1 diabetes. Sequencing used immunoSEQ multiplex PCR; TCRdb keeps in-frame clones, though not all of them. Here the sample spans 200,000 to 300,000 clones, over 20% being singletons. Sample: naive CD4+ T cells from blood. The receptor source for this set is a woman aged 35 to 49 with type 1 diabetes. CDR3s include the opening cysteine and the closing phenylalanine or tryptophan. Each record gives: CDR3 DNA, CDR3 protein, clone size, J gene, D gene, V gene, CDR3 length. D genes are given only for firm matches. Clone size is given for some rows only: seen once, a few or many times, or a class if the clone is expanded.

TGTGCCAGCAGTAGACAGGGGAACACTGAAGCTTTCTTT CASSRQGNTEAFF few TRBJ1-1 TRBD1 TRBV2 13
TGTGCCACCAGCAGGGAACTGTTGGGGGCGCTGGGATACGAGCAGTACTTC CATSRELLGALGYEQYF - TRBJ2-7 - TRBV15 17
TGTGCCAGCAGCACCGGGAGTAACACTGAAGCTTTCTTT CASSTGSNTEAFF few TRBJ1-1 - TRBV11-1 13
TGTGCCAGCAGCGGATCAGCCGGGACAACCATGAACACTGAAGCTTTCTTT CASSGSAGTTMNTEAFF - TRBJ1-1 - TRBV9 17
TGCGCCAGCAGTCCCCCGGGACTGCCCCAGCATTTT CASSPPGLPQHF - TRBJ1-5 - TRBV23-1 12
TGCGCCAGCAGCTTGGGCAGTCAAGAGACCCAGTACTTC CASSLGSQETQYF few TRBJ2-5 - TRBV5-1 13
TGTGCCAGCAGCGCCGGGACAGGGGGTCCAGATACGCAGTATTTT CASSAGTGGPDTQYF - TRBJ2-3 TRBD1 TRBV5-6 15
TGCGCCAGCAGCTTGTCAGCGGACTATGGCTACACCTTC CASSLSADYGYTF few TRBJ1-2 - TRBV5-1 13
TGTGCCTGGAGTTCGGACAGGATCAGCTATGGCTACACCTTC CAWSSDRISYGYTF few TRBJ1-2 TRBD1 TRBV30 14
TGCAGCGTTGTGGGAGGGGACAATGAGCAGTTCTTC CSVVGGDNEQFF - TRBJ2-1 TRBD2 TRBV29-1 12
TGTGCCAGCAGCTTACTGACTAGCGAGTACAATGAGCAGTTCTTC CASSLLTSEYNEQFF - TRBJ2-1 TRBD2 TRBV7-3 15
TGCAGCGTTTGGGGAGGGCTAGCGGGAGGATTCTCCTACAATGAGCAGTTCTTC CSVWGGLAGGFSYNEQFF few TRBJ2-1 TRBD2 TRBV29-1 18
TGTGCCACCCTAATCTCCGGGACAAACTATGGCTACACCTTC CATLISGTNYGYTF - TRBJ1-2 - TRBV19 14
TGTGCCAGCAGGGGAGTTGGGGGCCGAAACACTGAAGCTTTCTTT CASRGVGGRNTEAFF - TRBJ1-1 - TRBV2 15
TGCGCCAGCAGCTTCAGCGGTACCCCTAGGGAGCAGTACTTC CASSFSGTPREQYF - TRBJ2-7 - TRBV5-1 14
TGCGCCAGCAGCCCGGGACAGGGAAGAAGAACTGAAGCTTTCTTT CASSPGQGRRTEAFF - TRBJ1-1 TRBD1 TRBV4-1 15
TGTGCCACCAGCAGCGGGAGGACGACTACTCCAGGGAACTATGGCTACACCTTC CATSSGRTTTPGNYGYTF few TRBJ1-2 - TRBV15 18